What follows are 17 T cell receptor beta chains derived from one specimen sequenced in a study of regulatory T cells in long-lasting Graves disease. Arm-PCR of CDR3 regions with iRepertoire HTBI primers generated TCR beta libraries. TCRdb reanalysed the multiplex PCR reads using MiXCR and keeps one entry per CDR3 protein. The table lists 350,000 to 450,000 distinct CDR3 sequences, less than 25% of them singletons. As for time point: persistent/refractory GD, antithyroid drugs over 5 years with positive TRAb. Isolated PBMC RNA provided the starting material for the TCR library. The starting material was peripheral blood mononuclear cells (PBMCs), obtained when the disease was refractory, from a patient treated with antithyroid drugs. The source of these receptors is a female donor with Graves disease.

The rearrangement links TRBV7-8 to TRBJ2-3, with 8 bases aligning to TRBD1. The germline gives CDR1 SGHVS, CDR2 FQNEAQ. V gave up 5 bases and J gave up 1 base; unmatched junction bases: 2. The CDR3 runs to 14 residues. The CDR3 DNA is TGTGCCAGCAGCCTGGGACAGGGCACAGATACGCAGTATTTT. It is translated as CASSLGQGTDTQYF.

This clonotype was detected a few times. This chain links TRBV20-1 with TRBJ2-5, with D maybe TRBD1 (6 bases). CDR3 length equals 13 residues. Germline values: CDR1 DFQATT, CDR2 SNEGSKA (reference sequence). Deletions cut 7 bases from V and 5 bases from J, with 17 bases between. In DNA, the CDR3 is TGCAGTGGCAGGGGCAGTTCCGCGGAGACCCAGTACTTC. Its protein is CSGRGSSAETQYF.

This clonotype was found many times. This rearrangement joins TRBV12-3 or TRBV12-4 to TRBJ1-4; D is unresolved. The V and J ends lost 6 bases and 7 bases respectively, with 15 bases between them. The CDR3 length is 14 residues. CDR3 protein: CASSTRLIGEKLFF. The CDR3 DNA follows: TGTGCCAGCAGCACCCGCCTAATCGGTGAAAAACTGTTTTTT.

As regards this clonotype: This may be a read error: a much more frequent sequence differs by one nucleotide. This chain connects TRBV27 to TRBJ2-4; D call uncertain. Trimming took 1 base from V and 0 from J, leaving 16 bases between them. Germline loops: CDR1 MNHEY, CDR2 SMNVEV (reference sequence). The CDR3 spans 18 residues. CDR3 loop: CASSLFRAGQIAKNIQYF. The DNA for the CDR3 is TGTGCCAGCAGTTTATTTCGGGCAGGCCAGATAGCCAAAAACATTCAGTACTTC.

This sequence joins TRBV6-5 and TRBJ1-1, with D unresolved. Germline V gene data show CDR1 as MNHEY and CDR2 as SVGAGI. The CDR3 extends over 15 amino acids. Trimming cost V 0 bases and J 0 bases, with 8 bases left between them. The CDR3, as DNA: TGTGCCAGCAGTTACTCGCGGTTAGTGAACACTGAAGCTTTCTTT. Its protein is CASSYSRLVNTEAFF.

This clonotype has a count of ten or more. The V call is TRBV28, the J call TRBJ2-2, with unresolved D. This CDR3 has 12 residues. Germline V CDR1 and CDR2: MDHEN, SYDVKM. Trimming cost V 6 bases and J 1 base, with 3 bases left between them. CDR3 residues: CASRLNTGELFF. CDR3 nucleotide sequence: TGTGCCAGCAGGCTGAACACCGGGGAGCTGTTTTTT.

About this clonotype itself: This may stem from a read error, because a much larger clone lies one nucleotide away. The chain uses TRBV20-1 and TRBJ1-5; a possible D gene is TRBD1 (5 bases). Germline assignment: CDR1 DFQATT and CDR2 SNEGSKA (reference sequence). The CDR3 extends over 13 amino acids. V dropped 4 bases and J dropped 5 bases, with 12 bases sitting between them. CDR3 amino acids: CSAIRGGDQPQHF. In nucleotides, the CDR3 is TGCAGTGCTATACGGGGGGGAGATCAGCCCCAGCATTTT.

This clonotype was found many times. The gene calls are TRBV24-1 and TRBJ1-4; 8 bases are a match to TRBD1. Germline V CDR1 and CDR2: KGHDR, SFDVKD. Trimming cost V 4 bases and J 7 bases; bases outside gene matches: 7. The CDR3 is made up of 15 amino acids. Here the CDR3 DNA reads TGTGCCACCAGTGAACCTGGACAGGGCGGTGAAAAACTGTTTTTT. It is translated as CATSEPGQGGEKLFF.

This clonotype appeared many times. This chain connects TRBV6-5 to TRBJ2-5; the match to TRBD2 covers 14 bases. Germline V lookup: CDR1 MNHEY, CDR2 SVGAGI. The length of the CDR3 is 15 residues. The ends lost 2 bases at V and 11 bases at J; junction bases unmatched: 7. This chain's CDR3 is CASSYPGLAGEGQYF. The CDR3, as DNA: TGTGCCAGCAGTTACCCGGGACTAGCGGGAGAAGGACAGTACTTC.

This clonotype was seen a handful of times. The junction departs from the called germline gene at one end, perhaps through a read error. The V and J genes are TRBV10-2 and TRBJ2-7; D might be TRBD2 (6 bases). The CDR3 length is 14 residues. Germline V gene data show CDR1 as WSHSY and CDR2 as SAAADI. The CDR3, as DNA: TGCGCCAGCATTGGGCGCGGGACTCCCTACGGGCAGTACTTC. It is translated as CASIGRGTPYGQYF.

This clonotype was seen a few times. V and J are TRBV6-1 and TRBJ1-2; TRBD1 aligns across 7 bases. Trimming cost V 6 bases and J 6 bases; bases outside gene matches: 4. The CDR3 loop spans 12 amino acids. CDR1 is MNHNS, CDR2 SASEGT, per germline. The CDR3 nucleotides read TGTGCCAGCAGGGGGACAGCACATGGCTACACCTTC. Encoded protein: CASRGTAHGYTF.

This clonotype was counted at least ten times. The chain links TRBV6-5 to TRBJ2-5, with a tentative D call TRBD2 (6 bases). The ends were cut back, 4 bases at V and 5 bases at J, with 23 bases in the middle. This CDR3 has 17 amino acids. Germline CDR1 reads MNHEY; CDR2 reads SVGAGI. CDR3 region: CASSSFRLEGLRETQYF. The CDR3 nucleotides are TGTGCCAGCAGTTCCTTCAGATTAGAGGGACTTCGGGAGACCCAGTACTTC.

The chain is built from TRBV12-3 or TRBV12-4 and TRBJ2-3; D call uncertain. Between the trimmed V and J ends, which lost 3 bases and 6 bases, there was a span of 10 bases. The CDR3 covers 13 residues. CDR3 nucleotide sequence: TGTGCCAGCAGTTTCCCCACCCCGGATACGCAGTATTTT. It specifies CASSFPTPDTQYF.

This chain links TRBV6-5 with TRBJ2-1, with D unresolved. Germline V gene data show CDR1 as MNHEY and CDR2 as SVGAGI. V was cut by 0 bases and J by 0 bases, with 21 bases left in between. The CDR3 totals 20 residues. CDR3 loop: CASSYSIRANRGYSYNEQFF. In nucleotides, the CDR3 is TGTGCCAGCAGTTACTCGATAAGGGCGAACCGCGGCTACTCCTACAATGAGCAGTTCTTC.

This clonotype was found a few times. The V and J genes are TRBV4-3 and TRBJ2-7; the match to TRBD2 covers 13 bases. The CDR3 contains 16 residues. Germline trimming cut 0 bases from V and 6 bases from J; bases unmatched to any gene: 5. Germline loops: CDR1 LGHNA, CDR2 YSLEER. CDR3 amino acids: CASSQETSGRIFEQYF. CDR3 bases: TGCGCCAGCAGCCAAGAGACTAGCGGGAGGATCTTCGAGCAGTACTTC.

This clonotype showed up just a few times. This chain uses TRBV7-3 with TRBJ1-6; no firm D call. The CDR3 has 13 residues. The V end lost 2 bases, the J end lost 5 bases, and 4 bases lay between the germline ends. In germline, CDR1 is SGHTA, CDR2 FQGTGA. The CDR3, as DNA: TGTGCCAGCAGCTTACTCAATAATTCACCCCTCCACTTT. Translated, it gives CASSLLNNSPLHF.

This clonotype came up a few times. The rearrangement joins TRBV6-5 to TRBJ2-7; D is possibly TRBD1 or TRBD2 (5 bases each). This CDR3 spans 14 amino acids. Germline values: CDR1 MNHEY, CDR2 SVGAGI. Between the trimmed V and J ends, which lost 4 bases and 7 bases, there was a span of 17 bases. As DNA, the CDR3 is TGTGCCAGCAGTTGGGTGGACTCGGGGCTTGAGCAGTACTTC. Translation: CASSWVDSGLEQYF.